The 22 T cell receptor beta chains below all came from one sample that was sequenced in a study of T cell changes during pregnancy in multiple sclerosis (dated by TCRdb to between 2018 and 2021). The library was generated by the immunoSEQ multiplex PCR assay. Drawn from immuneACCESS, this table holds only the in-frame rearrangements with V and J called that TCRdb kept. Clones are partly lost; checked studies trace under half to an unresolved V gene and leave the rest unexplained. Across this sample there are about 64,000 clones, with about 96% seen only once. The ten largest clones capture about 2.5% of the sample. Material: CD8+ T cells from peripheral blood mononuclear cells, obtained after pregnancy. These receptors all stem from a female donor with multiple sclerosis, enrolled in a pregnancy study.

The chain combines TRBV4-1 with TRBJ2-4, with 7 bases identical to TRBD2. The CDR3 length is 17 residues. V dropped 6 bases and J dropped 1; count of bases not matched to a gene: 12. Germline V lookup: CDR1 MGHRA, CDR2 YSYEKL. DNA for the CDR3: TGCGCCAGCAGTCAAAGGGAGGGAGCGGGGGCCAAAAACATTCAGTACTTC. It yields the protein CASSQREGAGAKNIQYF.

A single count supports this clone. The chain recombines TRBV5-6 with TRBJ2-2; tentative D call: TRBD2 (6 bases). Germline V CDR1 and CDR2: SGHDT, YYEEEE. The ends were cut back, 4 bases at V and 1 base at J, with 14 bases in the middle. CDR3 size: 16 residues. The CDR3 is CASSPDGSGNTGELFF. CDR3 in DNA: TGTGCCAGCAGCCCTGATGGTAGCGGGAACACCGGGGAGCTGTTTTTT.

V and J are TRBV9 and TRBJ1-1; D gene unclear. Germline CDR1 SGDLS, CDR2 YYNGEE. This CDR3 is 12 amino acids long. V lost 4 bases, J lost 4 bases, and 8 bases lay in between. CDR3 nucleotide sequence: TGTGCCAGCAGCCCCCCCTCCACTGAAGCTTTCTTT. Its protein product is CASSPPSTEAFF.

This chain links TRBV9 with TRBJ1-5, with TRBD1 identical over 8 bases. Germline lookup yields CDR1 SGDLS and CDR2 YYNGEE. V shed 3 bases and J 5 bases; nucleotides not matched to a gene: 7. This CDR3 is built from 15 residues. The CDR3: CASSATGDPYQPQHF. CDR3 DNA: TGTGCCAGCAGCGCGACAGGGGACCCCTATCAGCCCCAGCATTTT.

This CDR3 reads CASSEGLAGGHTQYF. CDR3 sequence (DNA): TGTGCCAGCAGCGAAGGACTAGCGGGAGGTCATACGCAGTATTTT. V gene TRBV5-4 combines with J gene TRBJ2-3, with TRBD2 identical over 14 bases. Per the germline V gene, CDR1 is SGHNT and CDR2 is YYREEE (reference sequence). CDR3 length: 15 residues. The V segment lost 4 bases and the J segment 7 bases; nucleotides outside the gene matches: 5.

This clone was counted a single time. J is TRBJ2-3 and V is TRBV28, with D possibly TRBD2 on 5 matching bases. Germline CDR1 and CDR2: MDHEN and SYDVKM. Trimming took off 5 bases at V and 5 bases at J, with 20 bases between the two ends. The CDR3 runs 16 residues. Here the CDR3 reads CASSKNKWTGGDTQYF. The CDR3 bases are TGTGCCAGCAGTAAGAATAAGTGGACTGGTGGAGATACGCAGTATTTT.

This clone was seen once. This sequence joins TRBV14 and TRBJ2-7, with D possibly matching TRBD1 (6 bases). Germline loops: CDR1 SGHDN, CDR2 FVKESK. The CDR3 sequence is 14 residues long. V was shortened by 4 bases and J by 4 bases, with 14 bases between the two germline ends. The CDR3 DNA reads TGTGCCAGCAGCCCCCCTACGGGACATTACGAGCAGTACTTC. The encoded protein is CASSPPTGHYEQYF. The whole variable domain, remainder taken from reference TRBV14 and TRBJ2-7, is EAGVTQFPSHSVIEKGQTVTLRCDPISGHDNLYWYRRVMGKEIKFLLHFVKESKQDESGMPNNRFLAERTGGTYSTLKVQPAELEDSGVYFCASSPPTGHYEQYFGPGTRLTVT.

The J gene is TRBJ2-7, the V gene TRBV16; 7 nucleotides line up with TRBD1. The CDR3 extends over 13 amino acids. Unmatched junction bases numbered 0, after V lost 4 bases and J lost 0 bases. CDR1 and CDR2 (germline): KGHSY, FQNENV. CDR3 nucleotide sequence: TGTGCCAGCAGCCGGGACAGCTCCTACGAGCAGTACTTC. This translates into CASSRDSSYEQYF.

The chain carries TRBV30 and TRBJ1-1; possibly TRBD1 for D (6 bases). Germline V gene data show CDR1 as GTSNPN and CDR2 as SVGIG (reference sequence). V was cut by 0 bases and J by 4 bases, with 15 bases left in between. The CDR3 is 15 amino acids. CDR3 DNA: TGTGCCTGGAGTGTTGAGGGGGTCGGTGGCACTGAAGCTTTCTTT. Protein sequence: CAWSVEGVGGTEAFF.

The chain recombines TRBV19 with TRBJ2-1; D is ambiguous. V gave up 1 base and J gave up 6 bases, with 10 bases separating them. CDR1 is LNHDA and CDR2 is SQIVND in the germline V gene (reference sequence). The CDR3 runs 14 residues. CDR3 coding DNA: TGTGCCAGTAGTATAGGCCCAGGCCCCAATGAGCAGTTCTTC. Translating it yields CASSIGPGPNEQFF.

The chain is built from TRBV27 and TRBJ2-7; TRBD2 is a possible D gene (5 bases). V was clipped by 3 bases and J by 3 bases, with 9 bases between them. CDR1 MNHEY and CDR2 SMNVEV come from the germline V gene (reference sequence). The CDR3 runs to 13 residues. The CDR3 region has the DNA TGTGCCAGCAGTTTCGGACTCGACTACGAGCAGTACTTC. It encodes CASSFGLDYEQYF.

The rearrangement links TRBV19 to TRBJ2-3; TRBD1 is a possible D gene (6 bases). Trimming pared 6 bases from V and 9 bases from J, leaving 7 bases between. The CDR3 loop spans 10 amino acids. Germline-derived CDR1 and CDR2 are LNHDA and SQIVND (reference sequence). The CDR3 sequence: CASRGTTQYF. CDR3 nucleotides: TGTGCCAGTAGGGGGACAACGCAGTATTTT.

This clone has a single count. The J gene is TRBJ2-3, the V gene TRBV2; 8 nucleotides align to TRBD2. In germline, CDR1 is SNHLY, CDR2 FYNNEI. The length of the CDR3 is 12 residues. V gave up 7 bases and J gave up 6 bases; unmatched junction bases: 3. CDR3 nucleotides: TGTGCCAGCACGGTAGCGGGGGATACGCAGTATTTT. This encodes CASTVAGDTQYF.

The V and J genes are TRBV28 and TRBJ1-4; the D gene is possibly TRBD1 (5 bases). The V and J ends lost 5 bases and 7 bases respectively, with 11 bases between them. In germline, CDR1 is MDHEN, CDR2 SYDVKM. The CDR3 is made up of 13 amino acids. CDR3 amino acids: CASSLPGGEKLFF. Here the CDR3 DNA reads TGTGCCAGCAGTCTGCCGGGGGGTGAAAAACTGTTTTTT.

The genes are TRBV29-1 and TRBJ2-7; no clear D gene. CDR1 SQVTM and CDR2 ANQGSEA come from the germline V gene. Trimming took off 0 bases at V and 0 bases at J, with 6 bases between the two ends. This CDR3 has 13 amino acids. Here the CDR3 DNA reads TGCAGCGTTGAAGATGCGGTCTCCTACGAGCAGTACTTC. This encodes CSVEDAVSYEQYF.

J is TRBJ2-7 and V is TRBV2; 12 nucleotides match TRBD2. Germline V lookup: CDR1 SNHLY, CDR2 FYNNEI. The CDR3 has 14 residues. V gave up 10 bases and J gave up 3 bases; unmatched junction bases: 7. The CDR3 region has the DNA TGTGCCATCATTGGGACTAGCGGGTTCTACGAGCAGTACTTC. It encodes CAIIGTSGFYEQYF.

The chain uses TRBV28 and TRBJ2-7; D perhaps matches TRBD1 (5 bases). Germline-derived CDR1 and CDR2 are MDHEN and SYDVKM. V was cut by 4 bases and J by 3 bases, with 13 bases left in between. The CDR3 consists of 14 residues. The CDR3 DNA reads TGTGCCAGCAGTTCGCAGGGAAGGGTCTACGAGCAGTACTTC. Its protein product is CASSSQGRVYEQYF.

This chain uses TRBV15 with TRBJ2-1; TRBD1 matches 11 bases. The germline V gene encodes CDR1 LNHNV and CDR2 YYDKDF (reference sequence). The V and J ends lost 8 bases and 8 bases, in that order; junction bases with no gene match: 2. The CDR3 runs to 12 residues. CDR3 nucleotides: TGTGCCACCGGGGACAGGGGGGATGAGCAGTTCTTC. Its protein product is CATGDRGDEQFF. Complete variable domain (other parts from reference TRBV15 and TRBJ2-1): DAMVIQNPRYQVTQFGKPVTLSCSQTLNHNVMYWYQQKSSQAPKLLFHYYDKDFNNEADTPDNFQSRRPNTSFCFLDIRSPGLGDTAMYLCATGDRGDEQFFGPGTRLTVL.

J is TRBJ1-1 and V is TRBV10-3; D ambiguous. Looked up from germline, CDR1 is ENHRY and CDR2 is SYGVKD. This CDR3 comprises 15 residues. V lost 6 bases and J lost 1, with 15 bases in between. The CDR3 spells CAIRTHAGGNTEAFF. DNA for the CDR3: TGTGCCATCAGGACGCACGCGGGTGGGAACACTGAAGCTTTCTTT.

The chain uses TRBV6-5 and TRBJ1-2; 9 bases agree with TRBD1. The V gene end was trimmed by 0 bases and the J gene end by 6 bases; junction bases not matched to a gene: 2. The CDR3 length is 14 residues. Germline V gene data show CDR1 as MNHEY and CDR2 as SVGAGI. This chain's CDR3 is CASSYSGTGNGYTF. The CDR3 DNA is TGTGCCAGCAGTTACTCCGGGACAGGGAATGGCTACACCTTC.

This rearrangement joins TRBV4-1 to TRBJ2-7; 10 positions match TRBD2. The trim removed 1 base at V and 3 bases at J, leaving 0 bases unmatched. Germline V gene lookup returns CDR1 MGHRA and CDR2 YSYEKL. This CDR3 has 14 amino acids. DNA for the CDR3: TGCGCCAGCAGCCAAGGGACTAGCGGCTACGAGCAGTACTTC. Its translation: CASSQGTSGYEQYF.

V is TRBV15 and J is TRBJ1-1, with D tentatively TRBD1 (5 bases). Germline lookup yields CDR1 LNHNV and CDR2 YYDKDF (reference sequence). The V end lost 0 bases, the J end lost 8 bases, and 10 bases lay between the germline ends. This CDR3 is built from 13 residues. CDR3 sequence reads: CATSREGVVEAFF. In DNA form, the CDR3 reads TGTGCCACCAGCAGAGAAGGGGTGGTCGAAGCTTTCTTT.